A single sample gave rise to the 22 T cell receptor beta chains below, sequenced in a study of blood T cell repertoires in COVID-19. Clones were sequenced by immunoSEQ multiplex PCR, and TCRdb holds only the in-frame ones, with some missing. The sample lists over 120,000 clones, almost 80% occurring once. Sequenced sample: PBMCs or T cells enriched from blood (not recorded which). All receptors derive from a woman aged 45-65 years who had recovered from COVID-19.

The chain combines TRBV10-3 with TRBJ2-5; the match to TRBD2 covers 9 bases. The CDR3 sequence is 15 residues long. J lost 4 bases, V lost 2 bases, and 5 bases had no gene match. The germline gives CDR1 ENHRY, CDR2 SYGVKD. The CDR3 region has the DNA TGTGCCATCAGTGAGGCCCTAGCGGGAAGAGAGACCCAGTACTTC. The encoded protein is CAISEALAGRETQYF.

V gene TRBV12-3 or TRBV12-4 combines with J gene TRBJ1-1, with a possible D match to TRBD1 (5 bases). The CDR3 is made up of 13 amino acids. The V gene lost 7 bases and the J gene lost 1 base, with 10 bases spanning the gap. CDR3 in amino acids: CASITDKNTEAFF. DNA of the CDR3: TGTGCCAGCATCACGGACAAGAACACTGAAGCTTTCTTT.

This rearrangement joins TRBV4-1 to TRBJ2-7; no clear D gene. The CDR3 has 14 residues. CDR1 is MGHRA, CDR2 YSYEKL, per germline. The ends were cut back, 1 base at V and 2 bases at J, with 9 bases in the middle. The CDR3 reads CASSQGQAAYEQYF. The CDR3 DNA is TGCGCCAGCAGCCAAGGGCAGGCCGCCTACGAGCAGTACTTC.

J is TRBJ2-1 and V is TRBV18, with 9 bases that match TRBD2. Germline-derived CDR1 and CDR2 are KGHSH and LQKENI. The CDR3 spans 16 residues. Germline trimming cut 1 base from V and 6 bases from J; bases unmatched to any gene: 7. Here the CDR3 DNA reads TGTGCCAGCTCACCACAAGGCGGGGGGGCCGGCAATGAGCAGTTCTTC. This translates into CASSPQGGGAGNEQFF.

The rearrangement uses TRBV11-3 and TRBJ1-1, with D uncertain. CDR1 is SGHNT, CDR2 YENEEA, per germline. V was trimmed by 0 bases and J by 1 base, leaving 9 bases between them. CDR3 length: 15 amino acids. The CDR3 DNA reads TGTGCCAGCAGCTTAGATGTAGTGCAGAACACTGAAGCTTTCTTT. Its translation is CASSLDVVQNTEAFF. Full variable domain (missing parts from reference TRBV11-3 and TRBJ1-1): EAGVVQSPRYKIIEKKQPVAFWCNPISGHNTLYWYLQNLGQGPELLIRYENEEAVDDSQLPKDRFSAERLKGVDSTLKIQPAELGDSAVYLCASSLDVVQNTEAFFGQGTRLTVV.

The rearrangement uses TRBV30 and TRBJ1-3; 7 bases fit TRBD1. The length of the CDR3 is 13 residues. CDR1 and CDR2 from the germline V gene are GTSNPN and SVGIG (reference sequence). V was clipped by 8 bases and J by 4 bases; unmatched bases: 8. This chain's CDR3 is CAKTDRVGNTIYF. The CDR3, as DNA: TGTGCCAAGACAGACAGGGTCGGAAACACCATATATTTT.

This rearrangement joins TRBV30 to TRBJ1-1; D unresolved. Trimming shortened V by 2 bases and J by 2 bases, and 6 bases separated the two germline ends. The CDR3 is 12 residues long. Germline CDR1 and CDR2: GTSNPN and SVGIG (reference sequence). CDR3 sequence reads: CAWSLPNTEAFF. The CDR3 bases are TGTGCCTGGAGTCTACCTAACACTGAAGCTTTCTTT.

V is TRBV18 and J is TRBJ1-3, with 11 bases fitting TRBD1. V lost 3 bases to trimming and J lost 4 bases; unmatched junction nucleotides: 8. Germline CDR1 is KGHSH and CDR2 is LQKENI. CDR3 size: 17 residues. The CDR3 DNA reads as TGTGCCAGCTCACCGAGGGAGGACAGGGGGCCAGGAAACACCATATATTTT. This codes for CASSPREDRGPGNTIYF.

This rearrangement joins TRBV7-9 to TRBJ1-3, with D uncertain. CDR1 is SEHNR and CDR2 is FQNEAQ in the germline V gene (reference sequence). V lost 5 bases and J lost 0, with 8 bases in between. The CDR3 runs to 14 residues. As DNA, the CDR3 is TGTGCCAGCAGCGCGGGCTCCTCTGGAAACACCATATATTTT. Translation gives CASSAGSSGNTIYF.

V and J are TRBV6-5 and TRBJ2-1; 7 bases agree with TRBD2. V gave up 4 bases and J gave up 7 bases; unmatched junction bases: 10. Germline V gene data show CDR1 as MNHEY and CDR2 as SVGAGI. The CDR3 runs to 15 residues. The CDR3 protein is CASSSQAGPFNEQFF. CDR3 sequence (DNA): TGTGCCAGCAGTTCGCAAGCGGGACCCTTTAATGAGCAGTTCTTC.

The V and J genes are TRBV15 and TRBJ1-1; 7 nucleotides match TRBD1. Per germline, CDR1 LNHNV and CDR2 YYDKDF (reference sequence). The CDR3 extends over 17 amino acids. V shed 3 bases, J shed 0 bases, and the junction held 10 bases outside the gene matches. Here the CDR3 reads CATSSTGDLLLNTEAFF. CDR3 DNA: TGTGCCACCAGCAGTACAGGGGACCTACTCCTGAACACTGAAGCTTTCTTT.

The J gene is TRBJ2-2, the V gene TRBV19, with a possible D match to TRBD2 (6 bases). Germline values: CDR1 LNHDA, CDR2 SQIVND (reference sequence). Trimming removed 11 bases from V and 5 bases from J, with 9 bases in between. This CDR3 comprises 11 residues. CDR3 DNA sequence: TGTGCCGTGGGGGGAACCGGGGAGCTGTTTTTT. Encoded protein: CAVGGTGELFF. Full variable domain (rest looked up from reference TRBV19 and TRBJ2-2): DGGITQSPKYLFRKEGQNVTLSCEQNLNHDAMYWYRQDPGQGLRLIYYSQIVNDFQKGDIAEGYSVSREKKESFPLTVTSAQKNPTAFYLCAVGGTGELFFGEGSRLTVL.

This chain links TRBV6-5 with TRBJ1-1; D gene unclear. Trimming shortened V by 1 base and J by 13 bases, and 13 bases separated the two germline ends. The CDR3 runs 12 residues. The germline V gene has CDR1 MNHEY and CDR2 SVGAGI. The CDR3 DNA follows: TGTGCCAGCAGTTACTACCCGGGGATAAGTTTCTTT. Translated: CASSYYPGISFF.

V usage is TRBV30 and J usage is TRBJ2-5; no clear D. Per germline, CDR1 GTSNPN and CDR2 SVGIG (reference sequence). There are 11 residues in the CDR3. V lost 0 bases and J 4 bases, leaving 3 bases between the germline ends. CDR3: CAWSVRETQYF. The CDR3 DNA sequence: TGTGCCTGGAGTGTCAGAGAGACCCAGTACTTC.

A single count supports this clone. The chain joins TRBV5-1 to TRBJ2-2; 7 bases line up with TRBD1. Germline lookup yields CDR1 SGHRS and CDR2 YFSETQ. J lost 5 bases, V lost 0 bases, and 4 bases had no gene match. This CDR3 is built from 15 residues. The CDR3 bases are TGCGCCAGCAGCTTGGTACAGGGGCGGACCGGGGAGCTGTTTTTT. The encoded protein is CASSLVQGRTGELFF.

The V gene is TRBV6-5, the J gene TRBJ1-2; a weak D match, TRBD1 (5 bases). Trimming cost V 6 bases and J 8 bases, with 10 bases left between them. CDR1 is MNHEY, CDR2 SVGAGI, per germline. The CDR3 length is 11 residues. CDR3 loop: CASRGGVGYTF. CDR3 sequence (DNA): TGTGCCAGCAGGGGAGGGGTAGGCTACACCTTC.

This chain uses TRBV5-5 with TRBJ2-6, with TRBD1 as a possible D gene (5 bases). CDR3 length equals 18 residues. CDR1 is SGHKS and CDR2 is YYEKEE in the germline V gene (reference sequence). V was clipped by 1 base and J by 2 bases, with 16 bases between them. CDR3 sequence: CASSLSYRLGTGANVLTF. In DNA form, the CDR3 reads TGTGCCAGCAGCTTGTCTTACAGGTTGGGGACTGGGGCCAACGTCCTGACTTTC.

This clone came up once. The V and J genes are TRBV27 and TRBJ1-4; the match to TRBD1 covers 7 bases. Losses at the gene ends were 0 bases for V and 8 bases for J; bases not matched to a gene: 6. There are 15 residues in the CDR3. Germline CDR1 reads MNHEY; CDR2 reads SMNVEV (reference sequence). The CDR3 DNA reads TGTGCCAGCAGTTTATCAGGGGGCGCGGGGGAAAAACTGTTTTTT. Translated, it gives CASSLSGGAGEKLFF.

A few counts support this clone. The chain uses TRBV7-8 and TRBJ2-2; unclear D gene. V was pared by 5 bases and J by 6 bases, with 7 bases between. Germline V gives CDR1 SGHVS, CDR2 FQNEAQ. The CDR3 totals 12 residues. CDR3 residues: CASSGPAGELFF. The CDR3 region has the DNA TGTGCCAGCAGCGGGCCAGCCGGGGAGCTGTTTTTT.

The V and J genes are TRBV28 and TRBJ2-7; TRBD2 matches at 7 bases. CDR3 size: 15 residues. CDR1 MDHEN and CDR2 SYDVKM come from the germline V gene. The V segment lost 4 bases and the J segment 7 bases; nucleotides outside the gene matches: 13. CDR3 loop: CASSSRKGGPREQYF. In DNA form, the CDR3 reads TGTGCCAGCAGTTCTCGGAAGGGAGGGCCGCGGGAGCAGTACTTC. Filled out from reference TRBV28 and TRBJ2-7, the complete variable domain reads DVKVTQSSRYLVKRTGEKVFLECVQDMDHENMFWYRQDPGLGLRLIYFSYDVKMKEKGDIPEGYSVSREKKERFSLILESASTNQTSMYLCASSSRKGGPREQYFGPGTRLTVT.

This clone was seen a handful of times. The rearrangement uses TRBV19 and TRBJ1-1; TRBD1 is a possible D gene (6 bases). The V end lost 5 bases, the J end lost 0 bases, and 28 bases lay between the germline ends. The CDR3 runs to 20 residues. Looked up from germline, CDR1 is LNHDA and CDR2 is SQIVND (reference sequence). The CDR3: CASSGWSQGGFSIMNTEAFF. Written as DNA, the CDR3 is TGTGCCAGTAGTGGATGGTCACAGGGAGGGTTCTCTATCATGAACACTGAAGCTTTCTTT.

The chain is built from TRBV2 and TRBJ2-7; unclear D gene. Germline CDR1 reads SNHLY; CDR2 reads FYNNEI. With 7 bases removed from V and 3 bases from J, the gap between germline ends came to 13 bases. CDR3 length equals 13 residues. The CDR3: CASNPNSVYEQYF. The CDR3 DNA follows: TGTGCCAGCAATCCAAACTCCGTCTACGAGCAGTACTTC.